The next 24 T cell receptor beta chains were all read from a single sample in a study of T cells in Graves' hyperthyroidism and ophthalmopathy (dated by TCRdb to the late 2010s). The receptor library was made with multiplex PCR. Sequenced using an Illumina HiSeq 2000. The TCR beta CDR3 regions were amplified from the RNA transcripts. The first round of RT-PCR for the TCR CDR3 was performed with the HTBI primer set and the Qiagen OneStep RT-PCR kit. Starting from the raw public reads, TCRdb applied fastp trimming at Q25, assembled clones with MiXCR and retained in-frame beta chains. Each entry merges the rows of one CDR3 protein and shows their most common DNA and genes. The sample data list some 440,000 distinct CDR3 sequences, and roughly 14% of these were observed just once. The top ten hold roughly 7.7% of the sample. The sample was blood. These receptor sequences come from a woman under 30 with Graves' hyperthyroidism.

There are many counts of this clonotype. This chain links TRBV6-6 with TRBJ1-5, with a tentative D call TRBD1 (5 bases). V shed 2 bases and J shed 5 bases, with 13 bases lying between them. The germline V gene has CDR1 MNHNY and CDR2 SVGAGI (reference sequence). The CDR3 loop spans 15 amino acids. CDR3 sequence (DNA): TGTGCCAGCAGTTACCTGGGGGGTTTGTATCAGCCCCAGCATTTT. It yields the protein CASSYLGGLYQPQHF.

The count of this clonotype is one. This chain uses TRBV2 with TRBJ2-7; D is uncertain. This CDR3 comprises 14 residues. CDR1 SNHLY and CDR2 FYNNEI come from the germline V gene. The V gene lost 6 bases and the J gene lost 3 bases, with 15 bases spanning the gap. The CDR3 loop reads CASRGMGKDYEQYF. DNA of the CDR3: TGTGCCAGCAGAGGGATGGGGAAGGACTACGAGCAGTACTTC.

The sample holds many counts of this clonotype. The junction shows a germline mismatch at one end, possibly a read error. The rearrangement uses TRBV7-9 and TRBJ2-1; TRBD2 agrees at 9 bases. The V gene's germline CDR1 is SEHNR and CDR2 FQNEAQ (reference sequence). CDR3 length equals 15 residues. CDR3 bases: TGTGCCAGCAGCATAGCGGGAGAGACTTACAATGAGCAGTTCTTC. Amino acids: CASSIAGETYNEQFF.

The chain couples TRBV5-6 to TRBJ2-3; the match to TRBD2 covers 9 bases. CDR3 length: 18 residues. Per the germline V gene, CDR1 is SGHDT and CDR2 is YYEEEE. The junction had 12 bases not matched to a gene; V was cut back by 4 bases and J by 0 bases. For the CDR3, the DNA is TGTGCCAGCAGCCAGAAAGTCACTAGCGGGTCCAGCACAGATACGCAGTATTTT. It codes for CASSQKVTSGSSTDTQYF.

This clonotype was counted ten times or more. This chain joins TRBV12-3 or TRBV12-4 and TRBJ2-7, with 8 bases fitting TRBD1. V was pared by 6 bases and J by 1 base, with 5 bases of the junction left unmatched. CDR3 size: 14 residues. CDR3 nucleotides: TGTGCCAGCAGGAGGACAGGGTTTTCCTACGAGCAGTACTTC. This translates into CASRRTGFSYEQYF.

This clonotype was counted at least ten times. The rearrangement links TRBV10-3 to TRBJ2-3, with D maybe TRBD2 (6 bases). Trimming took 8 bases from V and 2 from J, leaving 8 bases between them. The CDR3 consists of 12 residues. Germline values: CDR1 ENHRY, CDR2 SYGVKD. In DNA, the CDR3 is TGTGCCATCGGGGACTCCACAGATACGCAGTATTTT. This sequence encodes CAIGDSTDTQYF.

Ten or more counts support this clonotype. The chain is built from TRBV6-1 and TRBJ2-7; 8 bases line up with TRBD1. This CDR3 is built from 13 residues. Germline V gene sequence: CDR1 MNHNS, CDR2 SASEGT. Losses at the gene ends were 5 bases for V and 4 bases for J; bases not matched to a gene: 4. The CDR3 spells CASSTGTGYEQYF. The CDR3 coding sequence is TGTGCCAGCAGTACCGGGACAGGATACGAGCAGTACTTC.

The chain is built from TRBV2 and TRBJ2-3; 11 bases align to TRBD2. J gave up 4 bases and V 6 bases, and 3 bases lay outside the gene matches. CDR3 size: 14 residues. Germline CDR1 reads SNHLY; CDR2 reads FYNNEI. The CDR3 DNA is TGTGCCAGCAGGTCGGGACTAGCGGCAGATACGCAGTATTTT. It is translated as CASRSGLAADTQYF.

This clonotype showed up many times. The chain carries TRBV30 and TRBJ1-1; D is undetermined. This CDR3 is 13 amino acids long. Germline V gene data show CDR1 as GTSNPN and CDR2 as SVGIG (reference sequence). The ends were cut back, 2 bases at V and 4 bases at J, with 11 bases in the middle. The CDR3 sequence: CAWSLRPATEAFF. As DNA, the CDR3 is TGTGCCTGGAGTTTGCGACCGGCCACTGAAGCTTTCTTT.

This clonotype was seen ten or more times. This sequence joins TRBV6-1 and TRBJ1-1, with 7 bases matching TRBD1. Per the germline V gene, CDR1 is MNHNS and CDR2 is SASEGT. With V trimmed by 2 bases and J by 2 bases, 20 bases remained unmatched. There are 20 residues in the CDR3. CDR3 sequence: CASSEPWGLTGVETNTEAFF. CDR3 sequence (DNA): TGTGCCAGCAGTGAACCCTGGGGATTAACAGGGGTCGAAACAAACACTGAAGCTTTCTTT.

Of note for this clonotype: At one end the junction does not follow the germline gene, possibly because of a read error. The gene calls are TRBV6-1 and TRBJ1-2; TRBD1 matches 7 bases. Per germline, CDR1 MNHNS and CDR2 SASEGT. The CDR3 extends over 16 amino acids. CDR3 region: CASGESVLGGSYGYTF. The CDR3 DNA reads as TGTGCCAGCGGTGAAAGCGTATTAGGGGGCTCCTATGGCTACACCTTC.

There are many counts of this clonotype. The V and J genes are TRBV20-1 and TRBJ1-2; D is perhaps TRBD1 (5 bases). Trimming stripped 3 bases from V and 5 bases from J, with 13 bases between. CDR3 length equals 13 residues. Germline assignment: CDR1 DFQATT and CDR2 SNEGSKA (reference sequence). In nucleotides, the CDR3 is TGCAGTGCTAGGGGCAGGGCGGGGTATGGCTACACCTTC. Residues: CSARGRAGYGYTF.

This clonotype showed up many times. The genes are TRBV5-1 and TRBJ2-7, with D possibly TRBD1 on 6 matching bases. CDR1 and CDR2 (germline): SGHRS, YFSETQ. This CDR3 region has 14 residues. Trimming pared 3 bases from V and 6 bases from J, leaving 16 bases between. The CDR3 DNA follows: TGCGCCAGCAGCTCTCTACAGGGACCTAGCGAGCAGTACTTC. Translated: CASSSLQGPSEQYF.

This clonotype was seen many times. CDR3 bases: TGTGCCAGCAGGCGTGGGGGACAGGGGGGAAGGGAGACCCAGTACTTC. This encodes CASRRGGQGGRETQYF. The V call is TRBV12-3 or TRBV12-4, the J call TRBJ2-5; TRBD1 matches at 11 bases. This CDR3 is built from 16 residues. The V segment lost 6 bases and the J segment 5 bases; nucleotides outside the gene matches: 11.

Ten or more counts support this clonotype. V gene TRBV6-6 combines with J gene TRBJ2-7; tentatively, D is TRBD2 (5 bases). The CDR3 length is 16 residues. V lost 2 bases, J lost 1 base, and 15 bases lay in between. CDR1 is MNHNY, CDR2 SVGAGI, per germline (reference sequence). The CDR3 is CASSYKAGYLSYEQYF. As DNA, the CDR3 is TGTGCCAGCAGTTACAAGGCGGGTTACCTTTCCTACGAGCAGTACTTC.

The gene calls are TRBV25-1 and TRBJ2-7; unclear D gene. The V end was cut by 4 bases, the J end by 7 bases, with 14 bases between. Germline loops: CDR1 MGHDK, CDR2 SYGVNS. This CDR3 comprises 13 residues. The CDR3 loop is CASSVNTRKEQYF. CDR3 bases: TGTGCCAGCAGTGTAAACACCCGGAAGGAGCAGTACTTC.

This clonotype occurred many times. This chain links TRBV7-2 with TRBJ2-7, with D hard to call. V lost 2 bases and J lost 5, with 10 bases in between. Germline V gives CDR1 SGHTA, CDR2 FQGNSA. The CDR3 sequence is 13 residues long. This chain's CDR3 is CASSLIYVHEQYF. The CDR3 nucleotides are TGTGCCAGCAGCTTAATTTACGTCCACGAGCAGTACTTC.

This clonotype was seen many times. V gene TRBV7-2 combines with J gene TRBJ2-1; 7 bases are a match to TRBD2. The CDR3 runs to 16 residues. Trimming cost V 8 bases and J 0 bases; bases outside gene matches: 10. Germline V gene lookup returns CDR1 SGHTA and CDR2 FQGNSA. DNA of the CDR3: TGTGCCAGCGGGGCTCACGGGGGGAGCTCCTACAATGAGCAGTTCTTC. This codes for CASGAHGGSSYNEQFF.

The chain has TRBV5-1 and TRBJ2-2; 7 nucleotides agree with TRBD2. Germline assignment: CDR1 SGHRS and CDR2 YFSETQ. The trim removed 3 bases at V and 5 bases at J, leaving 16 bases unmatched. The CDR3 loop spans 18 amino acids. The CDR3 protein is CASSYPGGGELSTGELFF. CDR3 nucleotide sequence: TGCGCCAGCAGCTACCCCGGGGGAGGGGAGTTAAGTACCGGGGAGCTGTTTTTT.

The gene calls are TRBV5-4 and TRBJ1-2; 11 bases match TRBD1. This CDR3 is 17 amino acids long. Germline lookup yields CDR1 SGHNT and CDR2 YYREEE (reference sequence). J was trimmed by 6 bases and V by 4 bases; bases with no gene match: 14. CDR3 DNA: TGTGCCAGCAGCCCTAGGGACAGGGGGTTAGTAATGGATGGCTACACCTTC. Amino acids: CASSPRDRGLVMDGYTF. Filled out from reference TRBV5-4 and TRBJ1-2, the complete variable domain reads ETGVTQSPTHLIKTRGQQVTLRCSSQSGHNTVSWYQQALGQGPQFIFQYYREEENGRGNFPPRFSGLQFPNYSSELNVNALELDDSALYLCASSPRDRGLVMDGYTFGSGTRLTVV.

There are many counts of this clonotype. This chain links TRBV12-5 with TRBJ2-1; no clear D gene. The CDR3 spans 11 residues. V lost 5 bases and J 10 bases, leaving 9 bases between the germline ends. Germline CDR1 reads LGHNT; CDR2 reads FRNRAP. The CDR3 sequence: CASGNSWEQFF. Here the CDR3 DNA reads TGTGCTAGTGGTAACAGCTGGGAGCAGTTCTTC.

This clonotype was seen a few times. This sequence may be a read error, since a much larger clone differs from it by one base. The V and J genes are TRBV27 and TRBJ1-2, with D unresolved. The CDR3 has 15 residues. The germline gives CDR1 MNHEY, CDR2 SMNVEV (reference sequence). The CDR3 coding sequence is TGTGCCAGCAGTCGTAAAACGCAATCTAACTATAGCTACACCTTC. Its protein is CASSRKTQSNYSYTF.

V and J are TRBV6-1 and TRBJ2-7; TRBD2 agrees at 8 bases. CDR3 length: 12 amino acids. Unmatched junction bases numbered 3, after V lost 5 bases and J lost 6 bases. Germline CDR1 is MNHNS and CDR2 is SASEGT. CDR3 in amino acids: CASSPSGSEQYF. The CDR3 DNA follows: TGTGCCAGCAGTCCAAGCGGGAGCGAGCAGTACTTC.

This sequence joins TRBV7-9 and TRBJ2-1, with D unresolved. This CDR3 spans 12 amino acids. Trimming removed 1 base at V and 10 bases at J, with 8 bases between. The germline V gene has CDR1 SEHNR and CDR2 FQNEAQ (reference sequence). Here the CDR3 DNA reads TGTGCCAGCAGCTTAGAGAGGACCGAGCAGTTCTTC. This gives the protein CASSLERTEQFF.